This is a list of T cell receptor beta chains from one sample in a study of T cell responses to AZD1222 COVID-19 vaccine. Measured with immunoSEQ multiplex PCR; TCRdb has only the in-frame clones, and not every one. In the table there are about 170,000 clones, 90% of which are singletons. The sample in question was peripheral blood, obtained on day 0 of AZD1222 vaccination. The origin of the receptors is an adult in good health. CDR3s include the opening cysteine and the closing phenylalanine or tryptophan. D genes are given only for firm matches. Size tells how often a clone was seen (once, few, many) or the class of an expanded clone, and some rows leave it out.

CASSYSGSQNTEAFF | TGTGCCAGCAGTTATTCGGGGTCCCAGAACACTGAAGCTTTCTTT | . | . | TRBJ1-1 | TRBV6-5
CASSFAGGETQYF | TGTGCCAGCAGCTTCGCAGGGGGGGAGACCCAGTACTTC | . | . | TRBJ2-5 | TRBV7-9
CASSNSGANRNEQFF | TGTGCCAGCAGTAATAGCGGGGCTAATCGGAATGAGCAGTTCTTC | . | TRBD2 | TRBJ2-1 | TRBV7-2
CASSQDRDSSSYEQYF | TGCGCCAGCAGCCAAGATCGCGACTCTAGCTCCTACGAGCAGTACTTC | . | . | TRBJ2-7 | TRBV4-1
CASSQVHEQYF | TGTGCCAGCAGCCAAGTCCACGAGCAGTACTTC | . | . | TRBJ2-7 | TRBV3-1/TRBV3-2
CASRSQGRGTEAFF | TGTGCCAGCCGATCTCAGGGGCGAGGGACTGAAGCTTTCTTT | . | . | TRBJ1-1 | TRBV5-6
CASSLAGGTDTQYF | TGTGCCAGCTCACTCGCAGGGGGGACAGATACGCAGTATTTT | . | . | TRBJ2-3 | TRBV18
CASSLPSGERGEKLFF | TGTGCCAGCAGCCTCCCATCCGGGGAAAGAGGTGAAAAACTGTTTTTT | . | . | TRBJ1-4 | TRBV7-9
CASSWTGANTEAFF | TGTGCCAGCAGCTGGACAGGGGCGAACACTGAAGCTTTCTTT | . | TRBD1 | TRBJ1-1 | TRBV7-2
CASSLRVGTEQYF | TGTGCTAGCAGCTTAAGAGTCGGGACCGAGCAGTACTTC | few | . | TRBJ2-7 | TRBV7-7
CASSLGVAGTDTQYF | TGTGCCAGCAGCTTAGGCGTCGCGGGGACAGATACGCAGTATTTT | once | . | TRBJ2-3 | TRBV7-9
CASSLYSATNEKLFF | TGCGCCAGCAGCCTTTATTCTGCAACTAATGAAAAACTGTTTTTT | . | . | TRBJ1-4 | TRBV5-1
CASSVGGTSTQQFF | TGTGCCAGCAGCGTAGGGGGGACTTCTACACAGCAGTTCTTC | . | . | TRBJ2-1 | TRBV9
CANWDPSTDTQYF | TGTGCCAACTGGGATCCTAGCACAGATACGCAGTATTTT | . | . | TRBJ2-3 | TRBV12-3/TRBV12-4
CASSYGTSDDTQYF | TGTGCCAGCAGCTACGGGACTAGCGATGATACGCAGTATTTT | . | TRBD2 | TRBJ2-3 | TRBV9
CASSPEVQFF | TGTGCCAGCAGTCCCGAGGTCCAGTTCTTC | . | . | TRBJ2-1 | TRBV12-3/TRBV12-4
CASSSESYEQYF | TGTGCCAGCAGCTCCGAGAGCTACGAGCAGTACTTC | . | . | TRBJ2-7 | TRBV7-9
CASSYSGYPGNTIYF | TGTGCCAGCAGTTACAGCGGTTACCCTGGAAACACCATATATTTT | . | . | TRBJ1-3 | TRBV7-2
CASSQGTGTFMNTEAFF | TGTGCCAGCAGCCAGGGGACGGGGACATTTATGAACACTGAAGCTTTCTTT | . | . | TRBJ1-1 | TRBV5-4
CASSLVSSNQPQHF | TGTGCCAGCAGCTTAGTCTCTAGCAATCAGCCCCAGCATTTT | . | . | TRBJ1-5 | TRBV7-2
CASSLGRGERDTQYF | TGTGCCAGCAGCTTAGGGCGGGGGGAGCGAGATACGCAGTATTTT | once | TRBD2 | TRBJ2-3 | TRBV7-9
CASSLTGEATEAFF | TGTGCCAGCAGTTTGACAGGGGAGGCCACTGAAGCTTTCTTT | . | TRBD1 | TRBJ1-1 | TRBV6-5
CASSHTSGTSGGNEQFF | TGTGCCAGCAGTCATACTTCCGGGACTAGCGGGGGAAATGAGCAGTTCTTC | . | TRBD2 | TRBJ2-1 | TRBV9
CASSRQGFNEQFF | TGTGCCAGCAGCAGACAGGGATTCAATGAGCAGTTCTTC | once | TRBD1 | TRBJ2-1 | TRBV11-3
CATSRGGQGNTGELFF | TGTGCCACCAGCAGAGGGGGACAGGGGAACACCGGGGAGCTGTTTTTT | . | TRBD1 | TRBJ2-2 | TRBV15
CASSLTDSGANVLTF | TGTGCCAGCAGTTTAACCGACTCTGGGGCCAACGTCCTGACTTTC | once | . | TRBJ2-6 | TRBV6-5
CASRGAGDTQYF | TGCGCCAGCCGGGGGGCCGGGGATACGCAGTATTTT | once | . | TRBJ2-3 | TRBV5-1
CARSFGQGINQPQHF | TGTGCCAGAAGCTTTGGACAGGGGATCAATCAGCCCCAGCATTTT | . | TRBD1 | TRBJ1-5 | TRBV5-3
CASGLVVRGAPGNTIYF | TGTGCTAGTGGTTTGGTAGTTCGGGGGGCGCCGGGAAACACCATATATTTT | . | . | TRBJ1-3 | TRBV12-5
CASSLPGENEKLFF | TGTGCCAGCAGCCTTCCGGGAGAAAATGAAAAACTGTTTTTT | . | . | TRBJ1-4 | TRBV7-9
CASKATESNGELFF | TGTGCCAGCAAAGCCACGGAGTCGAACGGGGAGCTGTTTTTT | . | . | TRBJ2-2 | TRBV6-4
CASSFQGATNTEAFF | TGTGCCAGCAGCTTTCAGGGGGCCACGAACACTGAAGCTTTCTTT | . | TRBD1 | TRBJ1-1 | TRBV5-6
CASSTTGIIYEQYF | TGTGCCAGTAGTACAACAGGGATCATCTACGAGCAGTACTTC | . | . | TRBJ2-7 | TRBV19
CASSMGSSGGAPQYF | TGTGCCAGTAGTATGGGGTCTAGCGGGGGGGCGCCCCAGTACTTC | . | TRBD2 | TRBJ2-5 | TRBV19
CASSQRGPDTQYF | TGTGCCAGCAGCCAAAGGGGCCCAGATACGCAGTATTTT | . | . | TRBJ2-3 | TRBV3-1/TRBV3-2
CASSLDEGGETQYF | TGCGCCAGCAGCTTGGATGAGGGTGGGGAGACCCAGTACTTC | . | . | TRBJ2-5 | TRBV5-1
CASSFAVNTEAFF | TGTGCCAGCAGCTTTGCCGTGAACACTGAAGCTTTCTTT | . | . | TRBJ1-1 | TRBV7-9
CASSDAGGPHNEQFF | TGTGCCAGCAGCGACGCGGGGGGGCCCCACAATGAGCAGTTCTTC | . | TRBD2 | TRBJ2-1 | TRBV7-3
CSVEDLGLHEQFF | TGCAGCGTTGAAGATCTCGGATTGCATGAGCAGTTCTTC | . | . | TRBJ2-1 | TRBV29-1
CASSQSRMTGNTIYF | TGTGCCAGCAGCCAATCCCGGATGACTGGAAACACCATATATTTT | . | . | TRBJ1-3 | TRBV4-2
CASSLGLGETQYF | TGTGCCAGCAGCTTAGGACTGGGAGAGACCCAGTACTTC | . | . | TRBJ2-5 | TRBV11-2
CASTPSFGYGYTF | TGTGCCAGTACCCCCAGCTTCGGCTATGGCTACACCTTC | . | . | TRBJ1-2 | TRBV19
CASSLGSSEQFF | TGTGCCAGCAGCTTAGGTAGCAGTGAGCAGTTCTTC | . | . | TRBJ2-1 | TRBV5-4
CATSRDRNIPNYGYTF | TGTGCCACCAGCAGAGATCGGAACATCCCTAACTATGGCTACACCTTC | . | . | TRBJ1-2 | TRBV15
CASSQGAGINYGYTF | TGTGCCAGCAGCCAAGGGGCAGGGATCAACTATGGCTACACCTTC | . | . | TRBJ1-2 | TRBV14
CASSQDEGESPLHF | TGTGCCAGCAGCCAAGATGAGGGGGAGTCACCCCTCCACTTT | . | . | TRBJ1-6 | TRBV4-2
CASTGTSNSPLHF | TGTGCCAGCACAGGGACATCCAATTCACCCCTCCACTTT | . | . | TRBJ1-6 | TRBV2
CSAGDGGQGWETQYF | TGCAGTGCTGGTGACGGGGGGCAGGGTTGGGAGACCCAGTACTTC | . | . | TRBJ2-5 | TRBV20-1
CASSLGQRGALHF | TGTGCCAGCAGCCTAGGACAGCGGGGGGCCCTCCACTTT | . | . | TRBJ1-6 | TRBV3-1/TRBV3-2
CASSLGSLEEQYF | TGTGCCAGCAGCCTGGGGTCCCTCGAGGAGCAGTACTTC | . | . | TRBJ2-7 | TRBV5-4
CASSPALLGGYTF | TGTGCCAGCAGCCCTGCCCTCTTAGGCGGCTACACCTTC | . | . | TRBJ1-2 | TRBV9
CASPTLGKTYEQYF | TGTGCCAGCCCCACCCTTGGGAAGACCTACGAGCAGTACTTC | once | . | TRBJ2-7 | TRBV2
CASSHGQGTEAFF | TGTGCCAGCAGCCACGGACAGGGCACTGAAGCTTTCTTT | few | TRBD1 | TRBJ1-1 | TRBV7-2
CASSPTAGVNYGYTF | TGTGCCAGCAGCCCAACGGCAGGCGTTAACTATGGCTACACCTTC | . | . | TRBJ1-2 | TRBV9
CASRSSVPGTQYF | TGCGCCAGCAGGAGTAGTGTTCCGGGGACCCAGTACTTC | . | . | TRBJ2-5 | TRBV5-1
CASSPPRGSLNSPLHF | TGTGCCAGCAGCCCTCCAAGGGGGAGCTTAAATTCACCCCTCCACTTT | . | . | TRBJ1-6 | TRBV6-2/TRBV6-3
CASSLSGTASYEQYF | TGTGCCAGCTCACTCTCCGGGACAGCAAGCTACGAGCAGTACTTC | . | TRBD1 | TRBJ2-7 | TRBV18